The clone carrying this T cell receptor (beta chain) was observed a handful of times. CDR1 is KGHSH, CDR2 LQKENI, per germline. This CDR3 region has 15 residues. J gave up 8 bases and V 6 bases, and 8 bases lay outside the gene matches. This record comes from a study of blood T cell repertoires in COVID-19. Study-level information: Researchers got acute and convalescent COVID-19 samples from the United States, Italy and Spain. T cells, B-cell-depleted T cells, or PBMCs supplied cDNA or gDNA.

In the original analysis: Nucleated cell counts were estimated from reference gene primer amplification. Sequencing was performed with immunoSEQ multiplex PCR; in TCRdb, only in-frame clones are kept and a portion is missing. That table is the source of V, J and clone size, and D and trimming were worked out from the DNA. This repertoire shows roughly 270,000 clones, 80% to 85% found once; its top ten account for over 4%. This chain uses TRBV18 with TRBJ2-1; 12 nucleotides agree with TRBD2. The sequence derives from a man in his forties who had been exposed to COVID-19. The sequenced sample was PBMCs or T cells enriched from blood (not recorded which). CDR3 bases: TGTGCCAGCTCGCCGACTAGCGGGAGTGGGCATGAGCAGTTCTTC. It yields the protein CASSPTSGSGHEQFF.